The rows below give T cell receptor beta chains drawn from one sample of a study of T cell repertoires in MIS-A myocarditis. The table came from immunoSEQ multiplex PCR; TCRdb's copy has only in-frame clones and leaves some out. The sample holds around 10,000 clones, about 89% seen once. What was sequenced was thoracic lymph node tissue obtained at autopsy. These receptors were collected from a man between 18 and 35 years old with fulminant myocarditis from multisystem inflammatory syndrome in adults (MIS-A) after COVID-19. Each CDR3 is given with its conserved first and last residue. The D gene is left open where the match is weak. Clone size is stated in some rows and not others, as once, few, many or a class when expanded.

abundance: .; j_gene: TRBJ2-6; v_gene: TRBV9; d_gene: .; CDR3nt: TGTGCCAGCAGCGTAGGGGGCACTCTTACCGGGGCCAACGTCCTGACTTTC; CDR3aa: CASSVGGTLTGANVLTF
abundance: .; j_gene: TRBJ1-1; v_gene: TRBV7-8; d_gene: .; CDR3nt: TGTGCCAGCAGCTTATCGGCAGGGTTGAACACTGAAGCTTTCTTT; CDR3aa: CASSLSAGLNTEAFF
abundance: .; j_gene: TRBJ1-5; v_gene: TRBV7-2; d_gene: .; CDR3nt: TGTGCCAGCAGCTTTAGCTTCAATCAGCCCCAGCATTTT; CDR3aa: CASSFSFNQPQHF
abundance: .; j_gene: TRBJ2-2; v_gene: TRBV9; d_gene: .; CDR3nt: TGTGCCAGCAGCGTAGGCGGCAGAAACACCGGGGAGCTGTTTTTT; CDR3aa: CASSVGGRNTGELFF
abundance: .; j_gene: TRBJ2-3; v_gene: TRBV7-9; d_gene: TRBD2; CDR3nt: TGTGCCAGCAGCCCACGGACTAGAAACACAGATACGCAGTATTTT; CDR3aa: CASSPRTRNTDTQYF
abundance: .; j_gene: TRBJ1-5; v_gene: TRBV24-1; d_gene: .; CDR3nt: TGTGCCACCAGTGGCAAGGGACGGTACAATCAGCCCCAGCATTTT; CDR3aa: CATSGKGRYNQPQHF
abundance: .; j_gene: TRBJ2-3; v_gene: TRBV24-1; d_gene: .; CDR3nt: TGTGCCACCAGTGATGGTTTCCTGGGTATCACAGATACGCAGTATTTT; CDR3aa: CATSDGFLGITDTQYF
abundance: .; j_gene: TRBJ1-1; v_gene: TRBV9; d_gene: .; CDR3nt: TGTGCCAGCAGCGAAGGGCCTGGGGACACTGAAGCTTTCTTT; CDR3aa: CASSEGPGDTEAFF
abundance: .; j_gene: TRBJ2-1; v_gene: TRBV7-9; d_gene: .; CDR3nt: TGTGCCAGCAGCTTAGACCGTGAGCAGTTCTTC; CDR3aa: CASSLDREQFF
abundance: .; j_gene: TRBJ1-1; v_gene: TRBV7-6; d_gene: .; CDR3nt: TGTGCCAGCAGCTTAGCCGAGGGGTCGAACACTGAAGCTTTCTTT; CDR3aa: CASSLAEGSNTEAFF
abundance: .; j_gene: TRBJ1-6; v_gene: TRBV5-1; d_gene: .; CDR3nt: TGCGCCAGCAGCACCTCGGGGGGACCGAAGAATTCACCCCTCCACTTT; CDR3aa: CASSTSGGPKNSPLHF
abundance: .; j_gene: TRBJ1-1; v_gene: TRBV9; d_gene: TRBD1; CDR3nt: TGTGCCAGCAGCGTAGGTCAGGGGGGGGTTGAGCTTGAAGCTTTCTTT; CDR3aa: CASSVGQGGVELEAFF
abundance: .; j_gene: TRBJ1-2; v_gene: TRBV6-1; d_gene: .; CDR3nt: TGTGCCAGCAGTGAAGCGGTGGGGCAGGGCCTTAACTATGGCTACACCTTC; CDR3aa: CASSEAVGQGLNYGYTF
abundance: once; j_gene: TRBJ1-5; v_gene: TRBV24-1; d_gene: TRBD1; CDR3nt: TGTGCCACCAGTGCGACAGGGGGCAGTCAGCCCCAGCATTTT; CDR3aa: CATSATGGSQPQHF
abundance: .; j_gene: TRBJ1-6; v_gene: TRBV27; d_gene: .; CDR3nt: TGTGCCAGCAGTATCAGGGCCACGGGGTCACCCCTCCACTTT; CDR3aa: CASSIRATGSPLHF
abundance: .; j_gene: TRBJ1-4; v_gene: TRBV4-2; d_gene: .; CDR3nt: TGTGCCAGCAGCCAGGAGGGGCGTGGGGGGGGTGAAAAACTGTTTTTT; CDR3aa: CASSQEGRGGGEKLFF
abundance: .; j_gene: TRBJ2-1; v_gene: TRBV7-9; d_gene: TRBD2; CDR3nt: TGTGCCAGCAGCCGAAGCGGGAGCTCCTACAATGAGCAGTTCTTC; CDR3aa: CASSRSGSSYNEQFF
abundance: .; j_gene: TRBJ2-1; v_gene: TRBV29-1; d_gene: TRBD1; CDR3nt: TGCAGCGCACCGGGACAGGAGTACAATGAGCAGTTCTTC; CDR3aa: CSAPGQEYNEQFF
abundance: .; j_gene: TRBJ1-1; v_gene: TRBV9; d_gene: .; CDR3nt: TGTGCCAGCAGCCCAGGATTAACAGGGACCAACACTGAAGCTTTCTTT; CDR3aa: CASSPGLTGTNTEAFF
abundance: .; j_gene: TRBJ1-1; v_gene: TRBV29-1; d_gene: .; CDR3nt: TGCAGCGTGGTTAGGCAGCTGAACACTGAAGCTTTCTTT; CDR3aa: CSVVRQLNTEAFF
abundance: .; j_gene: TRBJ1-1; v_gene: TRBV4-2; d_gene: TRBD1; CDR3nt: TGTGCCAGCAGCCAGCAGACAGGGGGTGATGCTTTCTTT; CDR3aa: CASSQQTGGDAFF
abundance: .; j_gene: TRBJ2-1; v_gene: TRBV7-9; d_gene: TRBD2; CDR3nt: TGTGCCAGCAAAGTCGCGGAGCGGGGGAACAATGAGCAGTTCTTC; CDR3aa: CASKVAERGNNEQFF
abundance: .; j_gene: TRBJ1-5; v_gene: TRBV12-3/TRBV12-4; d_gene: .; CDR3nt: TGTGCCAGCAGTAGACAGGATCGTCAGCCCCAGCATTTT; CDR3aa: CASSRQDRQPQHF
abundance: .; j_gene: TRBJ1-5; v_gene: TRBV14; d_gene: .; CDR3nt: TGTGCCAGCAGCCAAAATCTTCATCAGCCCCAGCATTTT; CDR3aa: CASSQNLHQPQHF
abundance: .; j_gene: TRBJ1-3; v_gene: TRBV5-1; d_gene: .; CDR3nt: TGCGCCACTCCCCCCGGGAGCTCTGGAAACACCATATATTTT; CDR3aa: CATPPGSSGNTIYF
abundance: .; j_gene: TRBJ2-7; v_gene: TRBV6-2/TRBV6-3; d_gene: .; CDR3nt: TGTGCCAGCAGTTGGCCCCGGCGAGACGAGCAGTACTTC; CDR3aa: CASSWPRRDEQYF
abundance: .; j_gene: TRBJ2-7; v_gene: TRBV2; d_gene: TRBD2; CDR3nt: TGTGCCAGCAGTGGGCTAGCGGGAGGAACCGGCGAGCAGTACTTC; CDR3aa: CASSGLAGGTGEQYF
abundance: .; j_gene: TRBJ1-6; v_gene: TRBV2; d_gene: .; CDR3nt: TGTGCCAGCAGTGAACAAATGATTGTAAAACCTAATTCACCCCTCCACTTT; CDR3aa: CASSEQMIVKPNSPLHF
abundance: .; j_gene: TRBJ1-1; v_gene: TRBV27; d_gene: .; CDR3nt: TGTGCCAGCAGTCCCTACAACTCGGATACCGGGGGGACTGAAGCTTTCTTT; CDR3aa: CASSPYNSDTGGTEAFF
abundance: once; j_gene: TRBJ2-2; v_gene: TRBV6-2/TRBV6-3; d_gene: TRBD1; CDR3nt: TGTGCCAGCAGTCACGAGGGGGCAACCGGGGAGCTGTTTTTT; CDR3aa: CASSHEGATGELFF
abundance: .; j_gene: TRBJ2-5; v_gene: TRBV5-1; d_gene: TRBD1; CDR3nt: TGCGCCAGCAGCCTACGACAGGGATTGGAGACCCAGTACTTC; CDR3aa: CASSLRQGLETQYF
abundance: once; j_gene: TRBJ1-1; v_gene: TRBV10-3; d_gene: .; CDR3nt: TGTGCCATCAGAGGAGGCACTGAAGCTTTCTTT; CDR3aa: CAIRGGTEAFF
abundance: .; j_gene: TRBJ1-1; v_gene: TRBV6-5; d_gene: .; CDR3nt: TGTGCCAGCAGGCTAGGGGGGTACACTGAAGCTTTCTTT; CDR3aa: CASRLGGYTEAFF
abundance: .; j_gene: TRBJ1-2; v_gene: TRBV20-1; d_gene: .; CDR3nt: TGCAGTGCTAGAGGGACTTTGCCCTACACCTTC; CDR3aa: CSARGTLPYTF
abundance: .; j_gene: TRBJ1-6; v_gene: TRBV10-3; d_gene: .; CDR3nt: TGTGCCATCAGTGAGTCGGAGGGCAGATCTATAAATTCACCCCTCCACTTT; CDR3aa: CAISESEGRSINSPLHF
abundance: .; j_gene: TRBJ1-1; v_gene: TRBV5-1; d_gene: .; CDR3nt: TGCGCCAGCAGCTTGGGAGGAGTGAACACTGAAGCTTTCTTT; CDR3aa: CASSLGGVNTEAFF
abundance: .; j_gene: TRBJ2-3; v_gene: TRBV5-1; d_gene: TRBD1; CDR3nt: TGCGCCAGCAGCTTGTTTGGGACAGTCACAGATACGCAGTATTTT; CDR3aa: CASSLFGTVTDTQYF
abundance: .; j_gene: TRBJ2-7; v_gene: TRBV4-3; d_gene: TRBD1; CDR3nt: TGCGCCAGCAGCCGGGGTGGGACAGGGTCTTACTACGAGCAGTACTTC; CDR3aa: CASSRGGTGSYYEQYF
abundance: .; j_gene: TRBJ1-3; v_gene: TRBV9; d_gene: .; CDR3nt: TGTGCCAGCAGCGTAGGTGGGATTGGAAACACCATATATTTT; CDR3aa: CASSVGGIGNTIYF
abundance: once; j_gene: TRBJ1-2; v_gene: TRBV5-6; d_gene: .; CDR3nt: TGTGCCAGCTCCATCAGAGTACAGTTCTATGGCTACACCTTC; CDR3aa: CASSIRVQFYGYTF
abundance: once; j_gene: TRBJ1-5; v_gene: TRBV19; d_gene: .; CDR3nt: TGTGCCAGTAGTATAGCGGTGGGAGGGATAAATCAGCCCCAGCATTTT; CDR3aa: CASSIAVGGINQPQHF
abundance: .; j_gene: TRBJ2-5; v_gene: TRBV28; d_gene: .; CDR3nt: TGTGCCAGCAATCGGAGGGGCGAGACCCAGTACTTC; CDR3aa: CASNRRGETQYF
abundance: .; j_gene: TRBJ1-2; v_gene: TRBV19; d_gene: .; CDR3nt: TGTGCCAGTAGTATTTATCGGCGGGGCTACACCTTC; CDR3aa: CASSIYRRGYTF
abundance: once; j_gene: TRBJ2-7; v_gene: TRBV9; d_gene: .; CDR3nt: TGTGCCAGCAGCGTAAGAGCCAGCGGAACCTACGAGCAGTACTTC; CDR3aa: CASSVRASGTYEQYF
abundance: .; j_gene: TRBJ1-2; v_gene: TRBV10-3; d_gene: .; CDR3nt: TGTGCCATCAGTGGCAGTAGCTATGGCTACACCTTC; CDR3aa: CAISGSSYGYTF
abundance: .; j_gene: TRBJ2-7; v_gene: TRBV12-3/TRBV12-4; d_gene: .; CDR3nt: TGTGCCAGCAGTTTTTCGGGAGACGAGCAGTACTTC; CDR3aa: CASSFSGDEQYF
abundance: few; j_gene: TRBJ1-1; v_gene: TRBV4-1; d_gene: .; CDR3nt: TGCGCCAGCAGCCCACCCGTGGGGGGGACGAACACTGAAGCTTTCTTT; CDR3aa: CASSPPVGGTNTEAFF
abundance: few; j_gene: TRBJ1-5; v_gene: TRBV29-1; d_gene: TRBD1; CDR3nt: TGCAGCGCCATGCCAGGGGGGGGTCAGCCCCAGCATTTT; CDR3aa: CSAMPGGGQPQHF
abundance: .; j_gene: TRBJ2-7; v_gene: TRBV24-1; d_gene: .; CDR3nt: TGTGCCACCAGTGATCGGCATTGGGACGAGCAGTACTTC; CDR3aa: CATSDRHWDEQYF
abundance: .; j_gene: TRBJ2-1; v_gene: TRBV5-4; d_gene: .; CDR3nt: TGTGGCGTGTGGCTAGGTGATCGGCAGTTCTTC; CDR3aa: CGVWLGDRQFF
abundance: .; j_gene: TRBJ2-1; v_gene: TRBV4-1; d_gene: .; CDR3nt: TGCGCCAGCAGCCAAGTGTTGGGTGGTGAGCAGTTCTTC; CDR3aa: CASSQVLGGEQFF
abundance: once; j_gene: TRBJ2-1; v_gene: TRBV2; d_gene: TRBD2; CDR3nt: TGTGCCAGCAGTGTGGGAGCGGGATGGGGGAATGAGCAGTTCTTC; CDR3aa: CASSVGAGWGNEQFF
abundance: .; j_gene: TRBJ2-2; v_gene: TRBV7-6; d_gene: TRBD1; CDR3nt: TGTGCCAGCAGCTTAGGGAGGACAGGGAAGGCCGGGGAGCTGTTTTTT; CDR3aa: CASSLGRTGKAGELFF